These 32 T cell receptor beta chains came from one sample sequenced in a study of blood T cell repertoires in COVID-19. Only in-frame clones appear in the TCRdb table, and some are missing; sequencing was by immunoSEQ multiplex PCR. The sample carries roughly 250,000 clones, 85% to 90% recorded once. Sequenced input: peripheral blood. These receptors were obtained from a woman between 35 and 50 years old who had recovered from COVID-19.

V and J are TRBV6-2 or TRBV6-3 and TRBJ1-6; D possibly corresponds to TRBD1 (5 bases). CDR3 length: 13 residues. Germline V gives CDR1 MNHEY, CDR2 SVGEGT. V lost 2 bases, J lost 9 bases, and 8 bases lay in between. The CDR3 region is CASSYGTTSPLHF. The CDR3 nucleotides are TGTGCCAGCAGTTACGGGACTACTTCACCCCTCCACTTT.

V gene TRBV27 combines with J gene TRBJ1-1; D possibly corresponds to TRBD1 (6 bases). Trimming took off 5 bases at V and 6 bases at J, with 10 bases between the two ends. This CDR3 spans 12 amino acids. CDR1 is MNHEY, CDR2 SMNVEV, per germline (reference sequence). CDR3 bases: TGTGCCAGCAGTAGGGGGGGGGCTGAAGCTTTCTTT. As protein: CASSRGGAEAFF.

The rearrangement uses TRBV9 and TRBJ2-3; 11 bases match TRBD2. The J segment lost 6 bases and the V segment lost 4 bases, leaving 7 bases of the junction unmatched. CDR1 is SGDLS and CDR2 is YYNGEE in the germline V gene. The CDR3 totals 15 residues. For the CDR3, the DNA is TGTGCCAGCAGCATCGGGACTAGCGGTCCGGATACGCAGTATTTT. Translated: CASSIGTSGPDTQYF.

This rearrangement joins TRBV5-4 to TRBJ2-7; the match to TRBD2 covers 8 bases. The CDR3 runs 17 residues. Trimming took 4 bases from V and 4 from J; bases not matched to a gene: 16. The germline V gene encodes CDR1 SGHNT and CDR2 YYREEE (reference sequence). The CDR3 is CASSRPPLAGGQYEQYF. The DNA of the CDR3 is TGTGCCAGCAGCCGCCCCCCCCTCGCGGGAGGCCAATACGAGCAGTACTTC.

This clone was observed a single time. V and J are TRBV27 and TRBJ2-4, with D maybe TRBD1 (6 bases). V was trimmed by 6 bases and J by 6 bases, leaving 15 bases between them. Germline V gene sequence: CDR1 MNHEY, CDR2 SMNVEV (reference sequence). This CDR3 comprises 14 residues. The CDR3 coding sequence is TGTGCCAGCAGACCGGACAGCTGGAGAAACATTCAGTACTTC. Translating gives CASRPDSWRNIQYF.

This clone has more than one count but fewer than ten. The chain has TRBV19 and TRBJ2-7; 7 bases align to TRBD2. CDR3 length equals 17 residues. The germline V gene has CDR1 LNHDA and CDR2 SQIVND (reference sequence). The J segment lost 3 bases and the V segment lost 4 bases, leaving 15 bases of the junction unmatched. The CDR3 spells CASSKGDRRTGGYEQYF. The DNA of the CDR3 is TGTGCCAGTAGTAAAGGGGATCGGCGGACGGGGGGCTACGAGCAGTACTTC. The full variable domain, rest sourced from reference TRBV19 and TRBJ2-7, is DGGITQSPKYLFRKEGQNVTLSCEQNLNHDAMYWYRQDPGQGLRLIYYSQIVNDFQKGDIAEGYSVSREKKESFPLTVTSAQKNPTAFYLCASSKGDRRTGGYEQYFGPGTRLTVT.

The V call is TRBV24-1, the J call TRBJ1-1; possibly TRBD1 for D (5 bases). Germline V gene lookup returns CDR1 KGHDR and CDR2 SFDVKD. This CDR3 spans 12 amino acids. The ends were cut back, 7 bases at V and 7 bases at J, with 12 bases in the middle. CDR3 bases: TGTGCCACCAGCGGGGGGAGGGGTGAAGCTTTCTTT. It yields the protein CATSGGRGEAFF.

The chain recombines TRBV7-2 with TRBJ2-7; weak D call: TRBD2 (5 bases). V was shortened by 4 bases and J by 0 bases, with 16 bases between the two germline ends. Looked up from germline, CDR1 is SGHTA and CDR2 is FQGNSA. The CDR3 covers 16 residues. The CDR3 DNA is TGTGCCAGCAGCTCGGCCCGGGCTAGCTACTCCTACGAGCAGTACTTC. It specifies CASSSARASYSYEQYF.

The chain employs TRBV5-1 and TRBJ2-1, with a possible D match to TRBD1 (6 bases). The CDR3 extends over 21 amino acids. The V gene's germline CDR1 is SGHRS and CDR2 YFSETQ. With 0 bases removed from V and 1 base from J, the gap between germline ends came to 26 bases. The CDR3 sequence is CASSLGSLRGPIPLSYNEQFF. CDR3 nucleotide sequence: TGCGCCAGCAGCTTGGGATCCCTCAGGGGTCCCATCCCTCTGTCCTACAATGAGCAGTTCTTC.

CDR3 sequence reads: CASSLAGGSRSSYNEQFF. CDR3 in DNA: TGCGCCAGCAGCTTGGCGGGGGGTAGCAGGAGCTCCTACAATGAGCAGTTCTTC. This chain links TRBV5-1 with TRBJ2-1; TRBD2 matches at 7 bases. Per the germline V gene, CDR1 is SGHRS and CDR2 is YFSETQ. This CDR3 has 18 residues. V was pared by 0 bases and J by 0 bases, with 9 bases of the junction left unmatched. The whole variable domain, filled in from reference TRBV5-1 and TRBJ2-1, reads KAGVTQTPRYLIKTRGQQVTLSCSPISGHRSVSWYQQTPGQGLQFLFEYFSETQRNKGNFPGRFSGRQFSNSRSEMNVSTLELGDSALYLCASSLAGGSRSSYNEQFFGPGTRLTVL.

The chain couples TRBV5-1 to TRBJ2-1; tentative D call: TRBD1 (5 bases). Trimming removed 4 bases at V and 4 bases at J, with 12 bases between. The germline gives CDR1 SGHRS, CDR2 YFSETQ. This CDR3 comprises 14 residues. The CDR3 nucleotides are TGCGCCAGCAGCGTCGACAGCCTGTACAATGAGCAGTTCTTC. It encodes CASSVDSLYNEQFF. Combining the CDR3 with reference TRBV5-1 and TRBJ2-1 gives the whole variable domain KAGVTQTPRYLIKTRGQQVTLSCSPISGHRSVSWYQQTPGQGLQFLFEYFSETQRNKGNFPGRFSGRQFSNSRSEMNVSTLELGDSALYLCASSVDSLYNEQFFGPGTRLTVL.

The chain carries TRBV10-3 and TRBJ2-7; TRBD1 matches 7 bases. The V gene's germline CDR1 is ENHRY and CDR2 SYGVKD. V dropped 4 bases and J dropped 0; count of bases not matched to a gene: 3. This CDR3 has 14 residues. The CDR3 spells CAISVGGASYEQYF. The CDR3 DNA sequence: TGTGCCATCAGTGTAGGGGGCGCCTCCTACGAGCAGTACTTC.

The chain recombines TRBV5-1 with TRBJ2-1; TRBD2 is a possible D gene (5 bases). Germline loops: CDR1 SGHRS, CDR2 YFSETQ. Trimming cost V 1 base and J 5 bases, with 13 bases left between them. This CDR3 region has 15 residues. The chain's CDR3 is CASSLRVGVDNEQFF. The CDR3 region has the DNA TGCGCCAGCAGCTTGCGTGTGGGAGTCGACAATGAGCAGTTCTTC.

This CDR3 reads CASSFRPLQGGYGYTF. CDR3 DNA: TGTGCCAGCAGTTTCCGGCCCCTGCAGGGAGGCTATGGCTACACCTTC. The gene calls are TRBV6-5 and TRBJ1-2; TRBD1 might be the D (5 bases). Looked up from germline, CDR1 is MNHEY and CDR2 is SVGAGI. The V end lost 4 bases, the J end lost 4 bases, and 19 bases lay between the germline ends. The CDR3 loop spans 16 amino acids.

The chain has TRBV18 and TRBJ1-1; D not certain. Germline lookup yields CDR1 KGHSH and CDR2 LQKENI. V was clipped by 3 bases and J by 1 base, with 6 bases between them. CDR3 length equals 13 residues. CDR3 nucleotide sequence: TGTGCCAGCTCACCGGGGAGGAACACTGAAGCTTTCTTT. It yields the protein CASSPGRNTEAFF.

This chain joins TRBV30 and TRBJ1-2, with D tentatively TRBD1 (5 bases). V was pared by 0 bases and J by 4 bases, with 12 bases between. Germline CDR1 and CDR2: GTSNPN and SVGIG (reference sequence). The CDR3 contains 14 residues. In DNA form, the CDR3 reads TGTGCCTGGAGTGTAGGTGCAGGGCCCTATGGCTACACCTTC. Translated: CAWSVGAGPYGYTF.

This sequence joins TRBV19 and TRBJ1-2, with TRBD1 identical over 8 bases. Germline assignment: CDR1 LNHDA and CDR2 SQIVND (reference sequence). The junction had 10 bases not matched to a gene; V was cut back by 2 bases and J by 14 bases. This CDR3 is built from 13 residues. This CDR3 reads CASSISAGTGVTF. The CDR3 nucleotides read TGTGCCAGTAGTATATCAGCCGGGACAGGCGTAACCTTC.

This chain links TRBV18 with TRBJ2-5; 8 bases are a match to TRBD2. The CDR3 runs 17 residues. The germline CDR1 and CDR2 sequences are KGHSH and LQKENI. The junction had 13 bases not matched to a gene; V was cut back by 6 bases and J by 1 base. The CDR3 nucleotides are TGTGCCAGCTCCCCCGTCGGGGGGGCTGGGGTCCAAGAGACCCAGTACTTC. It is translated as CASSPVGGAGVQETQYF. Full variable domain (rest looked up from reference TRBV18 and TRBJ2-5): NAGVMQNPRHLVRRRGQEARLRCSPMKGHSHVYWYRQLPEEGLKFMVYLQKENIIDESGMPKERFSAEFPKEGPSILRIQQVVRGDSAAYFCASSPVGGAGVQETQYFGPGTRLLVL.

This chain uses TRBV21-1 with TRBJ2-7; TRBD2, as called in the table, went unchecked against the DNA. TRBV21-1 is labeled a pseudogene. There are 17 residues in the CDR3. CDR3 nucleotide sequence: TGTGCCAGCAGCCACCGGGACTGGCGGGAGGGGCCCTACGAGCAGTACTTC. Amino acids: CASSHRDWREGPYEQYF.

The CDR3 DNA reads TGTGCCAGCAGCCCCCAAACCGGGACAGGAAGGGAAAAACTGTTTTTT. Amino acids: CASSPQTGTGREKLFF. V and J are TRBV9 and TRBJ1-4, with 8 bases lining up with TRBD1. CDR1 is SGDLS, CDR2 YYNGEE, per germline. The CDR3 spans 16 residues. J was trimmed by 8 bases and V by 4 bases; bases with no gene match: 13.

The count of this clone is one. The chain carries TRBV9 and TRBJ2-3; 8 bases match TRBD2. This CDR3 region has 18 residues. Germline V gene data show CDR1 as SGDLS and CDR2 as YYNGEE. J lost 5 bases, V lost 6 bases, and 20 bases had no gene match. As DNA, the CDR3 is TGTGCCAGCACCTCGGGGTTCGCGGGAGGTGCCGGGGGAGATACGCAGTATTTT. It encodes CASTSGFAGGAGGDTQYF.

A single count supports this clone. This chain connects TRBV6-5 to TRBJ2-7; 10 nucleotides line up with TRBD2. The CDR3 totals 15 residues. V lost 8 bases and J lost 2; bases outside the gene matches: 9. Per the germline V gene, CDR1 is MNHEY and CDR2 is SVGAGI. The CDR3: CASPRGLAGAYEQYV. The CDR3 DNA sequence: TGTGCCAGCCCCCGTGGGCTAGCGGGAGCCTACGAGCAGTACGTC.

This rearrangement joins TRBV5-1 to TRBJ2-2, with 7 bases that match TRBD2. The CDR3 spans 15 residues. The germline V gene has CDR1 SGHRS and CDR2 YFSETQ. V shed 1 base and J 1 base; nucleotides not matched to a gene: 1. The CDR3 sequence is CASSLPSGNTGELFF. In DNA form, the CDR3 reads TGCGCCAGCAGCTTGCCTAGCGGGAACACCGGGGAGCTGTTTTTT.

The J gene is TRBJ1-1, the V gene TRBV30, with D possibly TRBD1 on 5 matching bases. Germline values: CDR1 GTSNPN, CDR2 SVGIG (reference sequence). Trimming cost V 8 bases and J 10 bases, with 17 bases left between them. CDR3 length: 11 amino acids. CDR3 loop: CAQPGPGGAFF. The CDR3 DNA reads TGTGCCCAGCCGGGCCCCGGGGGAGCTTTCTTT.

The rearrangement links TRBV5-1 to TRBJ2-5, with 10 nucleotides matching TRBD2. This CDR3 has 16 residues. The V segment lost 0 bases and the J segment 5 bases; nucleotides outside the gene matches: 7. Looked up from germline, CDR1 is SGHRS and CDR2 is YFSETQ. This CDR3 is CASSLGTSGPWETQYF. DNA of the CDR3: TGCGCCAGCAGCTTGGGGACTAGCGGCCCGTGGGAGACCCAGTACTTC.

The CDR3 DNA is TGTGCCAGCAGCTTAGCACCCGACCCACTAGCGGGGGGGGCCGGTACGCAGTATTTT. Translating it yields CASSLAPDPLAGGAGTQYF. The rearrangement uses TRBV7-6 and TRBJ2-3; 13 bases map to TRBD2. The CDR3 length is 19 residues. Germline V CDR1 and CDR2: SGHVS, FNYEAQ. V lost 0 bases to trimming and J lost 8 bases; unmatched junction nucleotides: 14.

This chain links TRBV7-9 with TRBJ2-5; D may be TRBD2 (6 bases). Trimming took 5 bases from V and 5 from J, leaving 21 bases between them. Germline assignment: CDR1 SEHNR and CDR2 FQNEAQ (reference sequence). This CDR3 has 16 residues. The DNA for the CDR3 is TGTGCCAGCAGCCTCATGGTTCCAACGGGACTGGAGACCCAGTACTTC. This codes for CASSLMVPTGLETQYF.

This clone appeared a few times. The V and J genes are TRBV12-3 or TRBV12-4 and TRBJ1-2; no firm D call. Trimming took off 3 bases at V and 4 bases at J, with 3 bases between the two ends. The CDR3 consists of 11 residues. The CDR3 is CASSLAYGYTF. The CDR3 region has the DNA TGTGCCAGCAGTTTGGCCTATGGCTACACCTTC.

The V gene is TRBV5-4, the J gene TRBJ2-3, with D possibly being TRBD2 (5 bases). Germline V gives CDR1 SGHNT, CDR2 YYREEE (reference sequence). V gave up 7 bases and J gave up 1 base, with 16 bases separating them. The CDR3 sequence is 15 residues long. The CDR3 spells CASSTGVLGTDTQYF. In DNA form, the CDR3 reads TGTGCCAGCTCCACCGGGGTCCTCGGCACAGATACGCAGTATTTT.

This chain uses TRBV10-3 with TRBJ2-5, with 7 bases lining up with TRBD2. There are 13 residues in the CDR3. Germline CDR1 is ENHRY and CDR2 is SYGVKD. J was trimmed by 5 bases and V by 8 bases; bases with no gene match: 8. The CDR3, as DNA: TGTGCCATCCGGGCGGGAGTGGGGGAGACCCAGTACTTC. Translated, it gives CAIRAGVGETQYF.

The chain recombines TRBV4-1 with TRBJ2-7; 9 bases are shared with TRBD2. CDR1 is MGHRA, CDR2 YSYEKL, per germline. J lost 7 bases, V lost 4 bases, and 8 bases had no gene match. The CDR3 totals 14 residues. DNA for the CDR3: TGCGCCAGCAGCCCGGGCGGGGGGGCCTGGGAGCAGTACTTC. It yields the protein CASSPGGGAWEQYF.

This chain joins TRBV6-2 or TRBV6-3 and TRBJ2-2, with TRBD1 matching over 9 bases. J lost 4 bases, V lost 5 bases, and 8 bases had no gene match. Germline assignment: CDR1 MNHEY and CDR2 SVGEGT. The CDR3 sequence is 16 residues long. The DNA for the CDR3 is TGTGCCAGCAGTCCCCCCGGGACAGGGCCCACCGGGGAGCTGTTTTTT. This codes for CASSPPGTGPTGELFF.